A single sample gave rise to the 19 T cell receptor beta chains below, sequenced in a study of cytomegalovirus exposure and HLA in healthy donors. The primer mix had 60 Vbeta and 13 Jbeta primers. TCRdb keeps only in-frame clones here, not all; method: immunoSEQ multiplex PCR. The sample totals roughly 30,000 clones. Input material: PBMCs. The receptors derive from a woman in her forties in good health and CMV-seropositive.

In DNA, the CDR3 is TGTGCCAGCAGCCAAGCATTAACGGGGGGGGGTGAAAAACTGTTTTTT. This gives the protein CASSQALTGGGEKLFF. The chain links TRBV4-2 to TRBJ1-4, with D maybe TRBD1 (5 bases). From germline, CDR1 is LGHNA and CDR2 YNFKEQ. The V end lost 1 base, the J end lost 7 bases, and 16 bases lay between the germline ends. The CDR3 sequence is 16 residues long.

V usage is TRBV4-3 and J usage is TRBJ1-2; D unresolved. CDR1 LGHNA and CDR2 YSLEER come from the germline V gene. CDR3 length: 15 residues. Trimming removed 1 base from V and 3 bases from J, with 12 bases in between. This CDR3 reads CASSQGLGMDYGYTF. The CDR3 DNA sequence: TGCGCCAGCAGCCAAGGGCTCGGGATGGACTATGGCTACACCTTC.

V gene TRBV7-2 combines with J gene TRBJ2-7, with TRBD2 matching over 13 bases. The germline V gene encodes CDR1 SGHTA and CDR2 FQGNSA. The CDR3 runs to 15 residues. Unmatched junction bases numbered 4, after V lost 5 bases and J lost 3 bases. The CDR3, as DNA: TGTGCCAGCAGCGCAGGACTAGCGGGAGTCTACGAGCAGTACTTC. Protein product: CASSAGLAGVYEQYF.

This chain joins TRBV27 and TRBJ1-2, with TRBD1 as a possible D gene (6 bases). CDR1 MNHEY and CDR2 SMNVEV come from the germline V gene (reference sequence). Trimming stripped 7 bases from V and 4 bases from J, with 16 bases between. The CDR3 length is 14 residues. The CDR3 loop is CASTTRGGGYGYTF. In DNA form, the CDR3 reads TGTGCCAGCACCACCAGGGGAGGGGGCTATGGCTACACCTTC.

The J gene is TRBJ2-3, the V gene TRBV18, with 7 bases identical to TRBD2. Germline assignment: CDR1 KGHSH and CDR2 LQKENI. The CDR3 totals 13 residues. V lost 4 bases, J lost 4 bases, and 2 bases stayed unmatched. CDR3: CASSRGGADTQYF. CDR3 coding DNA: TGTGCCAGCTCACGGGGGGGAGCAGATACGCAGTATTTT.

The chain has TRBV4-2 and TRBJ2-7; 11 bases align to TRBD2. Germline V gene data show CDR1 as LGHNA and CDR2 as YNFKEQ. V trimming: 0 bases; J trimming: 3 bases; junction bases outside the gene matches: 10. CDR3 length: 18 amino acids. The CDR3, as DNA: TGTGCCAGCAGCCAAGAGACTAGCGGGACCCTCTTTGGCTACGAGCAGTACTTC. Translating gives CASSQETSGTLFGYEQYF.

This chain joins TRBV11-2 and TRBJ2-2; D is ambiguous. V was trimmed by 3 bases and J by 5 bases, leaving 7 bases between them. The CDR3 runs 13 residues. Germline V gives CDR1 SGHAT, CDR2 FQNNGV. The CDR3 DNA sequence: TGTGCCAGCAGCTTGTTACGGACCGGGGAGCTGTTTTTT. This codes for CASSLLRTGELFF.

The chain carries TRBV5-4 and TRBJ1-2, with D perhaps TRBD1 (6 bases). Between the trimmed V and J ends, which lost 0 bases and 4 bases, there was a span of 10 bases. The CDR3 has 14 amino acids. Germline CDR1 is SGHNT and CDR2 is YYREEE (reference sequence). The CDR3 region has the DNA TGTGCCAGCAGCTTGGCCGGGACATTCTATGGCTACACCTTC. It yields the protein CASSLAGTFYGYTF.

The J gene is TRBJ1-4, the V gene TRBV4-1; 10 nucleotides line up with TRBD1. Trimming cost V 4 bases and J 5 bases; bases outside gene matches: 7. Germline V lookup: CDR1 MGHRA, CDR2 YSYEKL. The CDR3 sequence is 16 residues long. CDR3 residues: CASSLNPGQGNEKLFF. CDR3 nucleotide sequence: TGCGCCAGCAGCCTGAACCCGGGACAGGGGAATGAAAAACTGTTTTTT.

This chain uses TRBV6-6 with TRBJ2-7, with a tentative D call TRBD1 (7 bases). The length of the CDR3 is 16 residues. Trimming took 8 bases from V and 6 from J, leaving 26 bases between them. Germline values: CDR1 MNHNY, CDR2 SVGAGI (reference sequence). CDR3 residues: CASRRGGLRQGREQYF. CDR3 DNA sequence: TGTGCCAGCCGCCGAGGGGGACTGAGACAGGGTCGCGAGCAGTACTTC.

The chain employs TRBV7-2 and TRBJ2-7; 11 positions agree with TRBD1. The CDR3 sequence is 14 residues long. The junction had 6 bases not matched to a gene; V was cut back by 5 bases and J by 6 bases. Per germline, CDR1 SGHTA and CDR2 FQGNSA. CDR3 protein: CASSQRTGGFEQYF. For the CDR3, the DNA is TGTGCCAGCAGCCAACGGACAGGGGGCTTCGAGCAGTACTTC.

The chain uses TRBV28 and TRBJ2-7; 10 positions match TRBD2. Looked up from germline, CDR1 is MDHEN and CDR2 is SYDVKM. The CDR3 is 14 amino acids. J gave up 3 bases and V 7 bases, and 6 bases lay outside the gene matches. For the CDR3, the DNA is TGTGCCAGCACTCGACTAGCGGGCGGCTACGAGCAGTACTTC. This codes for CASTRLAGGYEQYF.

The V gene is TRBV2, the J gene TRBJ2-5; possibly TRBD1 for D (5 bases). V gave up 8 bases and J gave up 5 bases, with 12 bases separating them. Germline CDR1 and CDR2: SNHLY and FYNNEI. This CDR3 comprises 12 residues. The CDR3 coding sequence is TGTGCCAGCTTCAGGGTCGGGGAGACCCAGTACTTC. Translated, it gives CASFRVGETQYF.

This chain joins TRBV5-1 and TRBJ2-1; TRBD1 agrees at 12 bases. The germline V gene encodes CDR1 SGHRS and CDR2 YFSETQ. This CDR3 has 16 residues. V shed 3 bases and J 2 bases; nucleotides not matched to a gene: 3. CDR3 bases: TGCGCCAGCAGCTCTGGGACAGGGGGCCCCTACAATGAGCAGTTCTTC. Translation gives CASSSGTGGPYNEQFF.

A word on this clone: Compared with germline, one end of the junction differs, possibly owing to a read error. J is TRBJ2-7 and V is TRBV20-1, with unresolved D. There are 11 residues in the CDR3. Germline loops: CDR1 DFQATT, CDR2 SNEGSKA (reference sequence). The CDR3: CSARNSYKQYF. For the CDR3, the DNA is TGCAGTGCTAGAAACAGCTACAAGCAGTACTTC.

This chain uses TRBV30 with TRBJ2-3; D gene uncertain. CDR3 length: 11 residues. Trimming left V 4 bases short and J 3 bases short, with 5 bases between. Germline CDR1 is GTSNPN and CDR2 is SVGIG (reference sequence). The CDR3 DNA reads as TGTGCCTGGACTACGACAGATACGCAGTATTTT. Its protein is CAWTTTDTQYF.

The rearrangement joins TRBV18 to TRBJ1-1; D gene unclear. Per germline, CDR1 KGHSH and CDR2 LQKENI. V was pared by 6 bases and J by 8 bases, with 10 bases between. The CDR3 is made up of 11 amino acids. This CDR3 reads CASSRGSEAFF. DNA for the CDR3: TGTGCCAGCTCCCGAGGGTCGGAAGCTTTCTTT.

This chain joins TRBV29-1 and TRBJ2-7; tentatively, D is TRBD2 (6 bases). The CDR3 contains 14 residues. The germline V and J ends were trimmed by 4 bases and 0 bases, with 13 bases remaining between them. Germline CDR1 is SQVTM and CDR2 is ANQGSEA. The CDR3 loop reads CSVGTRGRSYEQYF. The CDR3 nucleotides read TGCAGCGTTGGGACGCGGGGCCGCTCCTACGAGCAGTACTTC.

The rearrangement links TRBV5-1 to TRBJ2-7, with 7 bases aligning to TRBD2. This CDR3 is built from 13 residues. Trimming took 3 bases from V and 6 from J; bases not matched to a gene: 6. Germline-derived CDR1 and CDR2 are SGHRS and YFSETQ. CDR3 amino acids: CASSWAGASEQYF. The CDR3 coding sequence is TGCGCCAGCAGCTGGGCGGGAGCTAGCGAGCAGTACTTC.